One sample yielded the 5 T cell receptor beta chains listed below, sequenced in a study of graft-versus-host responses after intestinal transplantation. Clones were read by immunoSEQ multiplex PCR, and TCRdb kept only the in-frame ones, dropping some. The sample consists of about 47,000 clones, 85% to 95% of them appearing once. No cognate antigen is known for these TCRs. Material: unstimulated CD8+ T cells sorted from spleen or lymph node cells, obtained before transplant. The receptors originated from a human donor who was the organ donor for an intestinal transplant.

This clone appeared once. The rearrangement joins TRBV9 to TRBJ1-1; possible D gene TRBD1, 5 bases. The ends were cut back, 3 bases at V and 11 bases at J, with 20 bases in the middle. This CDR3 is built from 14 residues. Germline CDR1 reads SGDLS; CDR2 reads YYNGEE. CDR3 sequence reads: CASSEGRTAMFAFF. The CDR3 coding sequence is TGTGCCAGCAGCGAGGGACGGACGGCAATGTTTGCTTTCTTT.

The gene calls are TRBV4-1 and TRBJ2-7; the D gene is possibly TRBD1 (5 bases). The CDR3 totals 14 residues. Germline V gene data show CDR1 as MGHRA and CDR2 as YSYEKL. V gave up 4 bases and J gave up 2 bases, with 12 bases separating them. The CDR3 spells CASSLRAGPYEQYF. DNA of the CDR3: TGCGCCAGCAGCCTCCGGGCAGGGCCCTACGAGCAGTACTTC.

The chain carries TRBV6-5 and TRBJ2-7; D possibly corresponds to TRBD2 (6 bases). The CDR3 is 16 amino acids. Germline-derived CDR1 and CDR2 are MNHEY and SVGAGI. Trimming cost V 0 bases and J 7 bases, with 19 bases left between them. The CDR3 DNA reads TGTGCCAGCAGTTACTCGGGAATAGCGGTCGCTGGGGAGCAGTACTTC. It codes for CASSYSGIAVAGEQYF.

This chain uses TRBV11-3 with TRBJ2-1; D uncertain. Trimming left V 4 bases short and J 7 bases short, with 8 bases between. CDR1 is SGHNT, CDR2 YENEEA, per germline. This CDR3 has 12 amino acids. The CDR3 sequence: CASSYSMNEQFF. CDR3 in DNA: TGTGCCAGCAGCTACAGTATGAATGAGCAGTTCTTC.

The gene calls are TRBV7-6 and TRBJ2-7; the D gene is possibly TRBD2 (6 bases). Germline CDR1 is SGHVS and CDR2 is FNYEAQ. This CDR3 contains 15 residues. The V and J ends lost 1 base and 3 bases respectively, with 13 bases between them. CDR3 DNA sequence: TGTGCCAGCAGCTTAGAAGAGGAGGGCAACTACGAGCAGTACTTC. Translation: CASSLEEEGNYEQYF.